The 26 T cell receptor beta chains reported below all come from one sample, sequenced in a study of CD8 T cells in ankylosing spondylitis. TCRdb processed the 5' RACE reads anew with MiXCR; each CDR3 protein has one entry. The sample yields 120,000 or so distinct CDR3 sequences, approximately 14% seen once. The sample was blood, either unsorted or a sorted T cell fraction (not recorded which). The receptors were sampled from a female donor with ankylosing spondylitis or in good health (not recorded which).

This clonotype came up many times. The genes are TRBV9 and TRBJ2-1; D is unresolved. Germline CDR1 and CDR2: SGDLS and YYNGEE. V lost 0 bases to trimming and J lost 4 bases, with 8 bases between them. The CDR3 length is 14 residues. In DNA, the CDR3 is TGTGCCAGCAGCGTAGGTGGCGGTTACAATGAGCAGTTCTTC. Protein sequence: CASSVGGGYNEQFF.

This clonotype was counted only a few times. This chain joins TRBV6-5 and TRBJ2-3; D gene ambiguous. Between the trimmed V and J ends, which lost 6 bases and 10 bases, there was a span of 14 bases. Germline assignment: CDR1 MNHEY and CDR2 SVGAGI. This CDR3 is built from 12 residues. This CDR3 is CASSLGPRPQYF. CDR3 DNA: TGTGCCAGCAGCCTCGGCCCCCGCCCGCAGTATTTT.

This clonotype was counted a few times. The chain employs TRBV20-1 and TRBJ1-5, with a weak D call TRBD1 (5 bases). CDR3 length: 14 amino acids. Trimming stripped 5 bases from V and 1 base from J, with 12 bases between. Germline V lookup: CDR1 DFQATT, CDR2 SNEGSKA (reference sequence). In DNA, the CDR3 is TGCAGTGCTGGGGGACCCAAGAGCAATCAGCCCCAGCATTTT. Protein product: CSAGGPKSNQPQHF.

In the case of this clonotype: Possible read error: a much larger clone is one base away. The genes are TRBV7-2 and TRBJ1-3; 8 bases line up with TRBD1. The CDR3 is 15 amino acids. Germline V gene data show CDR1 as SGHTA and CDR2 as FQGNSA. V lost 4 bases to trimming and J lost 9 bases; unmatched junction nucleotides: 11. As DNA, the CDR3 is TGTGCCAGCAGCTATCAGGACAGGGACCGAAGCACCATATATTTT. Its translation is CASSYQDRDRSTIYF.

This rearrangement joins TRBV7-2 to TRBJ2-7; 7 positions match TRBD2. CDR3 length equals 15 residues. Looked up from germline, CDR1 is SGHTA and CDR2 is FQGNSA. Trimming cost V 1 base and J 1 base; bases outside gene matches: 4. The DNA of the CDR3 is TGTGCCAGCAGCTTAGGGCCTAGCGGATCCTACGAGCAGTACTTC. It encodes CASSLGPSGSYEQYF.

J is TRBJ2-1 and V is TRBV20-1; a weak D match, TRBD1 (5 bases). Germline CDR1 reads DFQATT; CDR2 reads SNEGSKA (reference sequence). This CDR3 has 13 amino acids. Trimming stripped 5 bases from V and 9 bases from J, with 17 bases between. The DNA for the CDR3 is TGCAGTGCTTTTAATATGGGGCACGTTGAGCAGTTCTTC. Translating gives CSAFNMGHVEQFF.

This clonotype was picked up a small number of times. V usage is TRBV20-1 and J usage is TRBJ2-1, with 7 bases that match TRBD2. With V trimmed by 3 bases and J by 8 bases, 10 bases remained unmatched. The CDR3 totals 14 residues. From germline, CDR1 is DFQATT and CDR2 SNEGSKA (reference sequence). The CDR3 coding sequence is TGCAGTGCTAGGACGGGGGAAGCGGGATATGAGCAGTTCTTC. Translated, it gives CSARTGEAGYEQFF.

As for this clonotype: Being one base from a much bigger clone, this may be a read error. CDR3 protein: CTIGQQDSNQPQHF. Here the CDR3 DNA reads TGTACCATCGGACAACAGGATAGCAATCAGCCCCAGCATTTT. The rearrangement joins TRBV10-3 to TRBJ1-5; a possible D gene is TRBD1 (5 bases). The CDR3 covers 14 residues. The V gene's germline CDR1 is ENHRY and CDR2 SYGVKD.

This clonotype was counted ten times or more. This sequence joins TRBV5-1 and TRBJ2-3; 7 bases are a match to TRBD2. CDR1 is SGHRS, CDR2 YFSETQ, per germline. The CDR3 sequence is 16 residues long. Germline trimming cut 4 bases from V and 6 bases from J; bases unmatched to any gene: 14. The CDR3 DNA is TGCGCCAGCAGCCCCAATGAAGCGGGGAGTACGGATACGCAGTATTTT. Translation gives CASSPNEAGSTDTQYF.

This clonotype was picked up many times. V gene TRBV18 combines with J gene TRBJ2-5; D unclear. V was trimmed by 5 bases and J by 1 base, leaving 2 bases between them. Germline V lookup: CDR1 KGHSH, CDR2 LQKENI. The CDR3 extends over 11 amino acids. The CDR3 region has the DNA TGTGCCAGCTCAGCCCAAGAGACCCAGTACTTC. It translates to CASSAQETQYF.

The CDR3 reads CASSALRGAEQYF. The CDR3 nucleotides read TGTGCCAGCAGTGCGCTAAGGGGGGCGGAGCAGTACTTC. This chain connects TRBV2 to TRBJ2-7, with D possibly called TRBD1 or TRBD2 (6 bases each). Germline V gene data show CDR1 as SNHLY and CDR2 as FYNNEI. The CDR3 spans 13 residues. Deletions cut 4 bases from V and 7 bases from J, with 14 bases between.

This clonotype was observed a handful of times. The gene calls are TRBV28 and TRBJ1-6; TRBD1 matches at 8 bases. In germline, CDR1 is MDHEN, CDR2 SYDVKM. CDR3 length: 15 residues. The ends lost 4 bases at V and 8 bases at J; junction bases unmatched: 7. CDR3 sequence reads: CASSSPGGWDSPLHF. The CDR3 DNA reads as TGTGCCAGCAGTTCCCCAGGGGGCTGGGATTCACCCCTCCACTTT.

The rearrangement uses TRBV7-9 and TRBJ2-1, with 7 bases fitting TRBD1. Germline V gene data show CDR1 as SEHNR and CDR2 as FQNEAQ (reference sequence). V dropped 1 base and J dropped 7; count of bases not matched to a gene: 13. This CDR3 has 17 residues. This CDR3 is CASSLDRRDSLPNEQFF. Here the CDR3 DNA reads TGTGCCAGCAGCTTAGATCGCCGGGACAGCTTACCTAATGAGCAGTTCTTC.

This sequence joins TRBV7-2 and TRBJ2-2, with TRBD2 matching 11 bases. V dropped 1 base and J dropped 8; count of bases not matched to a gene: 6. The germline CDR1 and CDR2 sequences are SGHTA and FQGNSA. This CDR3 comprises 16 residues. Here the CDR3 reads CASSLVWTSGSGELFF. CDR3 nucleotides: TGTGCCAGCAGCTTAGTCTGGACTAGCGGGTCAGGGGAGCTGTTTTTT.

This clonotype came up many times. The chain recombines TRBV12-3 or TRBV12-4 with TRBJ2-2; D is perhaps TRBD1 or TRBD2 (5 bases each). V was shortened by 6 bases and J by 2 bases, with 16 bases between the two germline ends. The CDR3 extends over 16 amino acids. The CDR3 protein is CASSRTGTPNTGELFF. The CDR3 nucleotides read TGTGCCAGCAGCCGGACCGGGACCCCTAACACCGGGGAGCTGTTTTTT.

The V call is TRBV19, the J call TRBJ2-4; D unclear. The CDR3 runs to 15 residues. V gave up 8 bases and J gave up 2 bases, with 16 bases separating them. CDR1 is LNHDA, CDR2 SQIVND, per germline (reference sequence). This CDR3 is CASRGLPGPKNIQYF. Written as DNA, the CDR3 is TGTGCCAGTCGAGGCTTACCTGGGCCCAAAAACATTCAGTACTTC.

The chain combines TRBV18 with TRBJ2-7; D gene unclear. Trimming shortened V by 0 bases and J by 1 base, and 10 bases separated the two germline ends. Germline V gene data show CDR1 as KGHSH and CDR2 as LQKENI. CDR3 length equals 15 residues. CDR3 DNA sequence: TGTGCCAGCTCACCACCGGCTAGTAGTTCCTACGAGCAGTACTTC. Protein: CASSPPASSSYEQYF. The full variable domain, completed using reference TRBV18 and TRBJ2-7, is NAGVMQNPRHLVRRRGQEARLRCSPMKGHSHVYWYRQLPEEGLKFMVYLQKENIIDESGMPKERFSAEFPKEGPSILRIQQVVRGDSAAYFCASSPPASSSYEQYFGPGTRLTVT.

Only a few counts were recorded for this clonotype. The chain joins TRBV20-1 to TRBJ2-3; D ambiguous. Germline CDR1 is DFQATT and CDR2 is SNEGSKA (reference sequence). The V end lost 0 bases, the J end lost 2 bases, and 9 bases lay between the germline ends. This CDR3 is 14 amino acids long. The CDR3 here is CSAREGTATDTQYF. The CDR3 nucleotides read TGCAGTGCTAGAGAAGGCACAGCCACAGATACGCAGTATTTT.

Many counts were recorded for this clonotype. The chain uses TRBV5-5 and TRBJ1-2; TRBD1 matches at 7 bases. V trimming: 4 bases; J trimming: 2 bases; junction bases outside the gene matches: 8. This CDR3 spans 15 amino acids. Germline assignment: CDR1 SGHKS and CDR2 YYEKEE (reference sequence). The CDR3 nucleotides are TGTGCCAGCAGCGGGCTCTGGACAGGCAACTATGGCTACACCTTC. It encodes CASSGLWTGNYGYTF.

This clonotype was counted only a few times. V gene TRBV18 combines with J gene TRBJ1-6, with TRBD1 matching over 7 bases. This CDR3 contains 16 residues. Looked up from germline, CDR1 is KGHSH and CDR2 is LQKENI. The ends lost 6 bases at V and 2 bases at J; junction bases unmatched: 7. The CDR3 protein is CASSQRQGAYNSPLHF. The CDR3 nucleotides read TGTGCCAGCTCTCAGAGACAGGGTGCCTATAATTCACCCCTCCACTTT.

This clonotype was counted at least ten times. J is TRBJ2-1 and V is TRBV20-1; 7 nucleotides line up with TRBD2. Germline CDR1 and CDR2: DFQATT and SNEGSKA (reference sequence). The CDR3 contains 15 residues. The V and J ends lost 7 bases and 5 bases, in that order; junction bases with no gene match: 14. CDR3: CSGGRDYGQHNEQFF. The DNA for the CDR3 is TGCAGTGGAGGACGGGACTACGGACAACACAATGAGCAGTTCTTC.

This clonotype was seen only a few times. CDR3 DNA sequence: TGCGCCAGCAGCGGGTGGGGGGACTCTGGGGCCAACGTCCTGACTTTC. Amino acid sequence: CASSGWGDSGANVLTF. V is TRBV5-1 and J is TRBJ2-6, with D possibly matching TRBD2 (6 bases). Per the germline V gene, CDR1 is SGHRS and CDR2 is YFSETQ. This CDR3 is 16 amino acids long. The V and J ends lost 4 bases and 0 bases respectively, with 11 bases between them.

This clonotype showed up many times. V gene TRBV12-3 or TRBV12-4 combines with J gene TRBJ2-5; TRBD1 might be the D (6 bases). Trimming pared 1 base from V and 5 bases from J, leaving 14 bases between. This CDR3 is built from 15 residues. The CDR3 DNA follows: TGTGCCAGCAGTTTAGGCAGGACAGATCGGGAGACCCAGTACTTC. This sequence encodes CASSLGRTDRETQYF.

At least ten counts were recorded for this clonotype. The chain is built from TRBV20-1 and TRBJ2-1; 7 nucleotides align to TRBD2. The CDR3 is 15 amino acids. The germline V gene has CDR1 DFQATT and CDR2 SNEGSKA (reference sequence). J was trimmed by 7 bases and V by 3 bases; bases with no gene match: 12. In DNA, the CDR3 is TGCAGTGCTAGTAAGGGTTGGGGGGGGAAAAATGAGCAGTTCTTC. It specifies CSASKGWGGKNEQFF.

The chain is built from TRBV28 and TRBJ2-1; TRBD2 agrees at 16 bases. CDR1 is MDHEN and CDR2 is SYDVKM in the germline V gene. V dropped 6 bases and J dropped 1; count of bases not matched to a gene: 3. The CDR3 totals 17 residues. In DNA, the CDR3 is TGTGCCAGCAGCGGGACTAGCGGGAGGGGGTCCTACAATGAGCAGTTCTTC. This encodes CASSGTSGRGSYNEQFF.

This clonotype was picked up many times. This sequence joins TRBV7-2 and TRBJ1-4; the match to TRBD1 covers 11 bases. The CDR3 length is 16 residues. Losses at the gene ends were 2 bases for V and 6 bases for J; bases not matched to a gene: 5. Germline V gene sequence: CDR1 SGHTA, CDR2 FQGNSA. The CDR3 DNA is TGTGCCAGCAGCTTATCCGGGACAGGGGGGTATGAAAAACTGTTTTTT. Translating it yields CASSLSGTGGYEKLFF.